This T cell receptor (beta chain) was captured in a study of T cell changes during pregnancy in multiple sclerosis. Using immunoSEQ multiplex PCR, the repertoire was profiled, and TCRdb retains in-frame clones only, with some absent. The table records 55,000 to 70,000 clones, 89% of them present only once. This TCR came from a female donor with multiple sclerosis, enrolled in a pregnancy study. The sequences come from peripheral blood, collected in the first trimester of pregnancy.

DNA of the CDR3: TGCGCCAGCAGAACTTTCAACACTGAAGCTTTCTTT. Protein: CASRTFNTEAFF. The chain joins TRBV5-1 to TRBJ1-1; no reliable D call. Trimming removed 5 bases at V and 2 bases at J, with 7 bases between. Germline V gene sequence: CDR1 SGHRS, CDR2 YFSETQ. The CDR3 length is 12 residues.